The subject of this entry is one T cell receptor (beta chain). Its antigen is undetermined. The data originate from a study of T cell repertoires and Cas9 in healthy adults. Study-level information: CD4 and CD8 compartments: SpCas9-reactive T cells profiled for potency, cytotoxicity, lineage. Broader study findings: SpCas9-reactive regulatory T cells reportedly mitigated SpCas9-reactive effector T cells in vitro.

Repertoires were generated with immunoSEQ multiplex PCR, while TCRdb's copy carries only in-frame clones and drops some. The sample records more than 20,000 clones, 92% being singletons. The CDR3 totals 15 residues. CDR1 LGHNT and CDR2 FRNRAP come from the germline V gene. Trimming shortened V by 1 base and J by 1 base, and 10 bases separated the two germline ends. The source is a human donor in good health. The sample comprised CD4+ effector T cells (CD127+, CD25-, CD137-, CD154-) from PBMCs; culture status not recorded. The chain couples TRBV12-5 to TRBJ1-1; D not certain. CDR3 amino acids: CASGLAYTGNTEAFF. In DNA form, the CDR3 reads TGTGCTAGTGGTTTGGCCTACACCGGGAACACTGAAGCTTTCTTT.